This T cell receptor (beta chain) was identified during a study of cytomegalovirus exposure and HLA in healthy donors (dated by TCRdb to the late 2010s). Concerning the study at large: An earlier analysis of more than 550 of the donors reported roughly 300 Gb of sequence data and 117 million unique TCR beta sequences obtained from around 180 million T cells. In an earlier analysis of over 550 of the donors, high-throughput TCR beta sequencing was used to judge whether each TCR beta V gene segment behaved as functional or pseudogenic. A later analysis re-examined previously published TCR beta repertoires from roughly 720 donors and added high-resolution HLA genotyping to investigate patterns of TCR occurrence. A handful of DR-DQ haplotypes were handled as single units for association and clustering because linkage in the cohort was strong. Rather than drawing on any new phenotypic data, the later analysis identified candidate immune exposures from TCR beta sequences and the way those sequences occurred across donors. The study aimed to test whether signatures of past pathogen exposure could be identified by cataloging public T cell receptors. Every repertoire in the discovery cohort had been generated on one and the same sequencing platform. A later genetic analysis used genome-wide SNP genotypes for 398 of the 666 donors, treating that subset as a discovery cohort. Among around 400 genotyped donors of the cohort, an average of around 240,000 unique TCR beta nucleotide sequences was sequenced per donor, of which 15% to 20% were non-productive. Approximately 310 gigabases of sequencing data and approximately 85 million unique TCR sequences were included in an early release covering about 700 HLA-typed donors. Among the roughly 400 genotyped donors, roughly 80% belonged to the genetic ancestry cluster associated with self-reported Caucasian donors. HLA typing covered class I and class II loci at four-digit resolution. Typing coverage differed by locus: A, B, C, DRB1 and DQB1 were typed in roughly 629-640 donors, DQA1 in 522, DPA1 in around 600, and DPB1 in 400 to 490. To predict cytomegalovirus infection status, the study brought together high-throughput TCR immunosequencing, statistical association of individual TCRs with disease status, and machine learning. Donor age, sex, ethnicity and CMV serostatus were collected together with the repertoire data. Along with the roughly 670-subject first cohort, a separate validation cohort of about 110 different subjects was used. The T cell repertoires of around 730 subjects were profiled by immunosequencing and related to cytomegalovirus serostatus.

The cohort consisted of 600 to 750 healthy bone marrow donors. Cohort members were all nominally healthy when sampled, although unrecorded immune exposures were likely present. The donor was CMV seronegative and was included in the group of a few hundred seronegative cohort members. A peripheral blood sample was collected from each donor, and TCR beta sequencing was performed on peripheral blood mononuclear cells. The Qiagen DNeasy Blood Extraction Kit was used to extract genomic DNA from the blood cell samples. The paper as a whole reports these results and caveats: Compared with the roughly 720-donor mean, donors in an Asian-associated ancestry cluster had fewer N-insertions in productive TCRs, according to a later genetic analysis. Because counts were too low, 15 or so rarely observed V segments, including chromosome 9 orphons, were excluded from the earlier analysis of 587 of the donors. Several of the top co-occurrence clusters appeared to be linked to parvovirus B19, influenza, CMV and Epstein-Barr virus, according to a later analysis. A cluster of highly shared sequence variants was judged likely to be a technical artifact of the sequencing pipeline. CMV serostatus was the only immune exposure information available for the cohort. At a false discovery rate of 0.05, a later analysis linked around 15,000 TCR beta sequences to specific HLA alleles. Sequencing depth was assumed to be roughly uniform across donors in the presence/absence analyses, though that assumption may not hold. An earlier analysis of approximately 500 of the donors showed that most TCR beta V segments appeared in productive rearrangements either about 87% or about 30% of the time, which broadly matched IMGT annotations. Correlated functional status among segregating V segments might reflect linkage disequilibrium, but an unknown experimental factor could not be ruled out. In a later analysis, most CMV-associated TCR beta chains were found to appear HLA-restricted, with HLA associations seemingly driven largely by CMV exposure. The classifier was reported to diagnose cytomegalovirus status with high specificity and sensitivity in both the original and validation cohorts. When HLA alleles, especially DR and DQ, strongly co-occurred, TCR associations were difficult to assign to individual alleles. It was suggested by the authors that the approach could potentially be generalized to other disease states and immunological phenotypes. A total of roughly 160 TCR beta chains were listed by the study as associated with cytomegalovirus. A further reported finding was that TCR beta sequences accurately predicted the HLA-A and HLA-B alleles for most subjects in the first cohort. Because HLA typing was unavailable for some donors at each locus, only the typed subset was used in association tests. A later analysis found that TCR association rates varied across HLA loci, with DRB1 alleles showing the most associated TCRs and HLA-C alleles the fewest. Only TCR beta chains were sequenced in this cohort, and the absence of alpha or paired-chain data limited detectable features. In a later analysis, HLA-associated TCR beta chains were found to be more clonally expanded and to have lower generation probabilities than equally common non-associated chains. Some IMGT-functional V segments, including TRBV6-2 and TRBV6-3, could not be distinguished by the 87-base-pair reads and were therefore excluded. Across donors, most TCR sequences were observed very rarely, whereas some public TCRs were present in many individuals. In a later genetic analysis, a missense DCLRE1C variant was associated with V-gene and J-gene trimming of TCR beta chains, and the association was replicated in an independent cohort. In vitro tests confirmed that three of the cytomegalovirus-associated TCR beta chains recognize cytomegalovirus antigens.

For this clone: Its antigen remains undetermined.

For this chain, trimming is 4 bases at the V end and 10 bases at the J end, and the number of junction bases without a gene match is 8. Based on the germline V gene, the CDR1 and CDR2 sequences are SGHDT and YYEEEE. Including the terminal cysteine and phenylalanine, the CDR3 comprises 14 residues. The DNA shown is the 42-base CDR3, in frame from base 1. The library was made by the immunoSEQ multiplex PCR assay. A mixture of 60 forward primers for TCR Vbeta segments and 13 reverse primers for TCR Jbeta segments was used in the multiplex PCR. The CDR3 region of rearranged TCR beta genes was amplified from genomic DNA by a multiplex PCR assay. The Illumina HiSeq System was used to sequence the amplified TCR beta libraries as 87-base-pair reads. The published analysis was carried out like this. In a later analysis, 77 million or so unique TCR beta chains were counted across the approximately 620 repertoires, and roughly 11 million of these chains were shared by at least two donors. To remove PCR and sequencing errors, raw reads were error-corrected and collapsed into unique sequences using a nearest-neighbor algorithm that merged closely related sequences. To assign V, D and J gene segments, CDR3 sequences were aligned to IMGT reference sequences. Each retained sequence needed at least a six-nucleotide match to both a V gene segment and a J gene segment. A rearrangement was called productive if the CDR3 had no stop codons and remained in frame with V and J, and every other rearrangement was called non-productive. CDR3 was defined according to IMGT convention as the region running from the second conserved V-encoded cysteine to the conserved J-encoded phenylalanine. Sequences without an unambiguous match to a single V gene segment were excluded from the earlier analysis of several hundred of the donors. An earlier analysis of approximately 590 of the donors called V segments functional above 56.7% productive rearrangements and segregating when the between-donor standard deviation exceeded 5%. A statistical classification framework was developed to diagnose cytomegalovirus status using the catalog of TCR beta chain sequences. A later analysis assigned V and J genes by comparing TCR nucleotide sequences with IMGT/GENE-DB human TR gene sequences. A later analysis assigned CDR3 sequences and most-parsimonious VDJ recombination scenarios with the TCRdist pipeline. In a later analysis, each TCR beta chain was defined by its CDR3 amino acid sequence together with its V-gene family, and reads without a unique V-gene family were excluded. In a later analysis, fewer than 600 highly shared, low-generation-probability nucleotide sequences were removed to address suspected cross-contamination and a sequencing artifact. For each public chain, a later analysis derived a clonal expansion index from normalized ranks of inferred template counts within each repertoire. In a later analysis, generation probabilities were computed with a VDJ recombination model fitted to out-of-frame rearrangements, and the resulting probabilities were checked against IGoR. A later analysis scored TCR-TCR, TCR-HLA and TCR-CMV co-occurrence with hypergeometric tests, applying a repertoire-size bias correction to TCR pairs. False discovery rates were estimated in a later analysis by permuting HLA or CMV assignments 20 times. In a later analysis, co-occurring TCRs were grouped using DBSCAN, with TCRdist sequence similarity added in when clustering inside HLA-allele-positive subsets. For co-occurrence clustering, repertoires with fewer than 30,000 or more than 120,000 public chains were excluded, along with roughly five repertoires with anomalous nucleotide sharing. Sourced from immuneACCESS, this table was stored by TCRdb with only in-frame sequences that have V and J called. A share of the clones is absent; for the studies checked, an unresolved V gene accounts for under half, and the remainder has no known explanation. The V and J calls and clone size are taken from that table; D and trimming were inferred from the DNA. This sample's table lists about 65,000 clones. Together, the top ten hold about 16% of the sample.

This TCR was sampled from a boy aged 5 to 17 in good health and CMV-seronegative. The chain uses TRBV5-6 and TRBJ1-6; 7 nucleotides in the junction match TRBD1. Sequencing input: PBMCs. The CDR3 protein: CASSPGTAPSPLHF. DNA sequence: TGTGCCAGCAGCCCCGGGACAGCTCCCTCACCCCTCCACTTT.